These T cell receptor beta chains were read from a single sample in a study of cytomegalovirus exposure and HLA in healthy donors. Measured with immunoSEQ multiplex PCR; TCRdb has only the in-frame clones, and not every one. The data show under 50,000 clones, 94% seen once. Specimen: PBMCs. These receptors came from a woman younger than 30 in good health and CMV-seropositive. The CDR3 runs from the conserved cysteine through the conserved F or W. D genes are given only for firm matches.

v_gene: TRBV5-1
j_gene: TRBJ2-5
len: 11
d_gene: .
CDR3nt: TGCGCCAGCAGCGTCGAAGAGACCCAGTACTTC
CDR3aa: CASSVEETQYF

v_gene: TRBV9
j_gene: TRBJ2-3
len: 17
d_gene: TRBD2
CDR3nt: TGTGCCAGCAGCGTAGAAATCGGCACTAGCGGCACCCATACGCAGTATTTT
CDR3aa: CASSVEIGTSGTHTQYF

v_gene: TRBV28
j_gene: TRBJ2-5
len: 13
d_gene: .
CDR3nt: TGTGCCAGCAGTTTGCGGTTTCAAGAGACCCAGTACTTC
CDR3aa: CASSLRFQETQYF

v_gene: TRBV30
j_gene: TRBJ1-3
len: 16
d_gene: .
CDR3nt: TGTGCCTGGAGTGGCCAGGACAGCTCCTCTGGAAACACCATATATTTT
CDR3aa: CAWSGQDSSSGNTIYF

v_gene: TRBV28
j_gene: TRBJ1-4
len: 17
d_gene: TRBD1
CDR3nt: TGTGCCAGCAGCCGAACCCCGCCGGGACAGGGTAATGAAAAACTGTTTTTT
CDR3aa: CASSRTPPGQGNEKLFF

v_gene: TRBV29-1
j_gene: TRBJ2-1
len: 17
d_gene: TRBD2
CDR3nt: TGCAGCGTTGAGGGACTAGCGGGAGGGAGCTCCTACAATGAGCAGTTCTTC
CDR3aa: CSVEGLAGGSSYNEQFF

v_gene: TRBV7-9
j_gene: TRBJ2-3
len: 15
d_gene: TRBD2
CDR3nt: TGTGCCAGCAAACTCCTAGCGGAGGGAACAGATACGCAGTATTTT
CDR3aa: CASKLLAEGTDTQYF

v_gene: TRBV9
j_gene: TRBJ2-7
len: 15
d_gene: .
CDR3nt: TGTGCCAGCAGCGAAGAATGGCCAGCGGCATACGAGCAGTACTTC
CDR3aa: CASSEEWPAAYEQYF

v_gene: TRBV5-1
j_gene: TRBJ1-4
len: 12
d_gene: .
CDR3nt: TGCGCCAGCAGCTTGGTGGGGAGGGAACTGTTTTTT
CDR3aa: CASSLVGRELFF

v_gene: TRBV10-3
j_gene: TRBJ2-2
len: 13
d_gene: TRBD2
CDR3nt: TGTGCCATCGGTTTAGCGGGGGCCGGGGAGCTGTTTTTT
CDR3aa: CAIGLAGAGELFF

v_gene: TRBV27
j_gene: TRBJ1-1
len: 15
d_gene: .
CDR3nt: TGTGCCAGCAGGAAGGAAGGGGTGTTGGGCACTGAAGCTTTCTTT
CDR3aa: CASRKEGVLGTEAFF

v_gene: TRBV10-3
j_gene: TRBJ2-5
len: 16
d_gene: .
CDR3nt: TGTGCCATCAGTGAGTCGGGAGGTGCGGGTTGGGAGACCCAGTACTTC
CDR3aa: CAISESGGAGWETQYF